Listed here are 12 T cell receptor beta chains from one sample, sequenced in a study of cytomegalovirus exposure and HLA in healthy donors. Researchers ran the PCR with 60 Vbeta and 13 Jbeta primers. Using immunoSEQ multiplex PCR, the repertoire was profiled, and TCRdb retains in-frame clones only, with some absent. The sample carries over 200,000 clones, more than 75% recorded once. The sequenced sample consisted of PBMCs. Source of these receptors: a human donor in good health.

V usage is TRBV28 and J usage is TRBJ2-7; 9 bases map to TRBD1. CDR3 length: 14 amino acids. Germline CDR1 MDHEN, CDR2 SYDVKM. V dropped 6 bases and J dropped 4; count of bases not matched to a gene: 7. This CDR3 reads CASSLRDRVYEQYF. The DNA of the CDR3 is TGTGCCAGCAGCCTACGGGACAGGGTTTACGAGCAGTACTTC.

This chain joins TRBV6-1 and TRBJ2-3, with D uncertain. V shed 2 bases and J shed 6 bases, with 6 bases lying between them. This CDR3 spans 12 amino acids. Germline V lookup: CDR1 MNHNS, CDR2 SASEGT. CDR3 in DNA: TGTGCCAGCAGTGAATCTGCGGATACGCAGTATTTT. This translates into CASSESADTQYF.

The chain combines TRBV5-1 with TRBJ2-3; TRBD2 is a possible D gene (6 bases). Germline CDR1 and CDR2: SGHRS and YFSETQ. This CDR3 region has 16 residues. Trimming took off 0 bases at V and 2 bases at J, with 13 bases between the two ends. This chain's CDR3 is CASSLVLAQSTDTQYF. The CDR3, as DNA: TGCGCCAGCAGCTTGGTGCTAGCGCAATCCACAGATACGCAGTATTTT.

This rearrangement joins TRBV27 to TRBJ2-7; 9 bases align to TRBD1. V lost 5 bases, J lost 5 bases, and 10 bases stayed unmatched. This CDR3 is built from 15 residues. Germline V gene data show CDR1 as MNHEY and CDR2 as SMNVEV (reference sequence). CDR3 nucleotides: TGTGCCAGCAGTCGGCAGACAGGGGGGAGAAACGAGCAGTACTTC. Translated: CASSRQTGGRNEQYF.

The chain recombines TRBV5-6 with TRBJ2-3; 8 nucleotides align to TRBD1. The CDR3 is 15 residues long. Looked up from germline, CDR1 is SGHDT and CDR2 is YYEEEE. The ends lost 4 bases at V and 2 bases at J; junction bases unmatched: 6. This CDR3 is CASSPGTGNTDTQYF. CDR3 nucleotide sequence: TGTGCCAGCAGCCCCGGGACAGGAAACACAGATACGCAGTATTTT. The variable domain in full, with the rest retrieved from reference TRBV5-6 and TRBJ2-3, is DAGVTQSPTHLIKTRGQQVTLRCSPKSGHDTVSWYQQALGQGPQFIFQYYEEEERQRGNFPDRFSGHQFPNYSSELNVNALLLGDSALYLCASSPGTGNTDTQYFGPGTRLTVL.

The V and J genes are TRBV5-4 and TRBJ2-1; no firm D call. The CDR3 spans 15 residues. Trimming took 4 bases from V and 3 from J, leaving 14 bases between them. Germline values: CDR1 SGHNT, CDR2 YYREEE (reference sequence). This CDR3 is CASSPLGVDYNEQFF. The DNA of the CDR3 is TGTGCCAGCAGCCCTCTCGGTGTAGACTACAATGAGCAGTTCTTC.

The rearrangement links TRBV28 to TRBJ2-2; 10 nucleotides agree with TRBD2. The CDR3 loop spans 14 amino acids. With 7 bases clipped from V and 6 bases from J, the junction kept 5 bases outside the gene matches. Per the germline V gene, CDR1 is MDHEN and CDR2 is SYDVKM. The CDR3 DNA is TGTGCCAGCACCCTAGCGGGAGTATCCGGGGAGCTGTTTTTT. The encoded protein is CASTLAGVSGELFF.

V usage is TRBV7-8 and J usage is TRBJ1-2; tentatively, D is TRBD1 (6 bases). This CDR3 region has 13 residues. CDR1 SGHVS and CDR2 FQNEAQ come from the germline V gene. Trimming pared 3 bases from V and 4 bases from J, leaving 9 bases between. Written as DNA, the CDR3 is TGTGCCAGCAGCTTCACACAGGGCTATGGCTACACCTTC. Protein sequence: CASSFTQGYGYTF.

This chain connects TRBV4-2 to TRBJ2-3, with 9 bases identical to TRBD2. The V segment lost 0 bases and the J segment 2 bases; nucleotides outside the gene matches: 12. Germline CDR1 is LGHNA and CDR2 is YNFKEQ. This CDR3 is 19 amino acids long. The CDR3: CASSQDVATSGFYTDTQYF. In DNA, the CDR3 is TGTGCCAGCAGCCAAGATGTGGCGACTAGCGGATTTTACACAGATACGCAGTATTTT.

The chain uses TRBV29-1 and TRBJ1-4; D not resolved. V lost 5 bases, J lost 4 bases, and 11 bases lay in between. Looked up from germline, CDR1 is SQVTM and CDR2 is ANQGSEA. This CDR3 has 13 residues. The CDR3 region is CSVTVSVNEKLFF. The CDR3 nucleotides are TGCAGCGTTACTGTCAGCGTTAATGAAAAACTGTTTTTT.

The V and J genes are TRBV7-9 and TRBJ2-7; 11 bases are shared with TRBD1. After removal of 6 bases from V and 5 bases from J, the junction contained 6 bases not matched to a gene. Germline CDR1 SEHNR, CDR2 FQNEAQ (reference sequence). The CDR3 spans 14 residues. The CDR3 protein is CASSPGQGVHEQYF. CDR3 DNA: TGTGCCAGCAGTCCGGGACAGGGGGTCCACGAGCAGTACTTC.

The V call is TRBV25-1, the J call TRBJ2-6; D is possibly TRBD2 (6 bases). The CDR3 totals 15 residues. V lost 2 bases and J lost 1, with 6 bases in between. Germline V gives CDR1 MGHDK, CDR2 SYGVNS. The CDR3 sequence: CASSEGGSGANVLTF. The CDR3 DNA sequence: TGTGCCAGCAGTGAAGGGGGGTCTGGGGCCAACGTCCTGACTTTC.